Sequencing of this T cell receptor beta chain was carried out in a study of OX40 agonist ivuxolimab in advanced cancers. Study as a whole: At 0.01 to 10 mg/kg, ivuxolimab was administered intravenously to patients every 2 weeks.

Whole-study results and caveats: Expanded clones were, on average, more numerous in CD8+ T cells than in CD4+. At doses 0.1 to 3.0 mg/kg, CD4+ and CD8+ clones expanded.

Libraries were prepared by immunoSEQ multiplex PCR; TCRdb keeps only in-frame clonotypes and omits some of them. The sample lists 55,000 to 70,000 clones; around 90% were seen once. Blood got drawn at baseline, again on cycle 4 day 1, and then on cycle 7 day 1. The sample holds a few counts of this clone. Its antigen remains unknown. The input for sequencing was CD4+ or CD8+ T cells sorted from blood, taken in a trial of the OX40 agonist ivuxolimab. This TCR was recovered from an adult with an advanced solid tumor such as melanoma, head and neck, liver or kidney cancer.

DNA for the CDR3: TGTGCCAGCTCTTACAGGGGTAGCACTGAAGCTTTCTTT. It translates to CASSYRGSTEAFF. This chain uses TRBV18 with TRBJ1-1; 7 positions agree with TRBD1. J lost 4 bases, V lost 6 bases, and 5 bases had no gene match. Germline V gene data show CDR1 as KGHSH and CDR2 as LQKENI. There are 13 residues in the CDR3.